The rows below give T cell receptor beta chains drawn from one sample of a study of T cells after yellow fever vaccination. TCRdb re-analysed the 5' RACE reads in MiXCR, keeping a single row per CDR3 protein. Among around 50,000 distinct CDR3 sequences, 6% to 7% were seen once, and the ten largest hold less than 11%. Here the sequenced sample was PBMCs, either bulk or a sorted T-cell subset (CD4+, CD8+, memory, or dextramer-sorted; not recorded which), taken 45 days after the yellow fever booster vaccination. These receptors were collected from a man aged 25 to 40 who received the YFV17D yellow fever vaccine. Each CDR3 is given with its conserved first and last residue. The order of the fields is V gene, J gene, clone size, D gene, CDR3 protein, CDR3 DNA. D genes are given only for firm matches. Clone size is not always given. Where it is, it says once, few, many or a class for expanded clones.

TRBV12-3/TRBV12-4	TRBJ2-7	many	-	CASTRADTYEQYF	TGTGCCAGCACCCGAGCGGATACCTACGAGCAGTACTTC
TRBV4-3	TRBJ1-6	many	TRBD1	CASSQGTGGRNSPLHF	TGCGCCAGCAGCCAGGGGACAGGGGGAAGGAATTCACCCCTCCACTTT
TRBV5-1	TRBJ2-7	many	TRBD2	CASSLEASTSGRSEQYF	TGCGCCAGCAGCTTGGAGGCCTCGACTAGCGGGAGGTCCGAGCAGTACTTC
TRBV9	TRBJ2-3	many	-	CASSVGNLDTQYF	TGTGCCAGCAGCGTAGGGAACCTAGATACGCAGTATTTT
TRBV12-3/TRBV12-4	TRBJ2-1	many	TRBD2	CARSLELAGLGDLYNEQFF	TGTGCCCGCAGTTTAGAACTAGCGGGCTTGGGGGACCTTTACAATGAGCAGTTCTTC
TRBV24-1	TRBJ2-2	many	TRBD2	CATSDASGSGNTGELFF	TGTGCCACCAGTGATGCCAGCGGGAGTGGGAACACCGGGGAGCTGTTTTTT
TRBV27	TRBJ2-1	few	-	CASSSERANEQFF	TGTGCCAGCAGTTCCGAACGTGCCAATGAGCAGTTCTTC
TRBV29-1	TRBJ2-1	many	-	CSVAQTLEYNEQFF	TGCAGCGTTGCCCAAACCCTCGAATACAATGAGCAGTTCTTC
TRBV6-5	TRBJ2-5	-	-	CASSYWRSTQGTQYF	TGTGCCAGCAGTTACTGGAGGTCTACACAAGGGACCCAGTACTTC
TRBV29-1	TRBJ2-1	many	TRBD1	CSVGDSSNEQFF	TGCAGCGTTGGGGACAGCAGCAATGAGCAGTTCTTC
TRBV7-2	TRBJ1-5	-	-	CASSRDLNQPQHF	TGTGCCAGCAGTCGGGATTTAAATCAGCCCCAGCATTTT
TRBV25-1	TRBJ1-2	many	-	CASSERGDGYTF	TGTGCCAGCAGTGAGCGCGGAGACGGCTACACCTTC
TRBV20-1	TRBJ2-5	-	TRBD2	CSARWGGETQYF	TGCAGTGCTAGATGGGGGGGGGAGACCCAGTACTTC
TRBV4-2	TRBJ1-6	many	-	CASSQDLAANSPLHF	TGTGCCAGCAGCCAAGATCTGGCAGCTAATTCACCCCTCCACTTT
TRBV5-1	TRBJ1-1	many	-	CASSLDSGWNTEAFF	TGCGCCAGCAGCTTGGATTCCGGCTGGAACACTGAAGCTTTCTTT
TRBV6-1	TRBJ2-1	few	TRBD2	CASRSSGRAYNEQFF	TGTGCCAGCAGGTCAAGCGGGAGGGCTTACAATGAGCAGTTCTTC
TRBV5-4	TRBJ1-2	few	TRBD1	CASRSGTGRNYGYTF	TGTGCCAGCAGATCAGGGACAGGGAGGAACTATGGCTACACCTTC
TRBV5-6	TRBJ1-5	many	-	CASSLSFDQPQHF	TGTGCCAGCAGCTTGAGTTTTGATCAGCCCCAGCATTTT
TRBV12-2	TRBJ2-6	few	-	CASLGTGSGANVLTF	TGTGCAAGTCTGGGAACCGGCTCTGGGGCCAACGTCCTGACTTTC
TRBV5-4	TRBJ2-3	many	-	CASSLAASTDTQYF	TGTGCCAGCAGCTTAGCGGCCAGCACAGATACGCAGTATTTT
TRBV7-2	TRBJ1-5	few	-	CASSLKGTGNQPQHF	TGTGCCAGCAGCTTAAAAGGGACCGGGAATCAGCCCCAGCATTTT
TRBV7-9	TRBJ2-3	many	TRBD2	CASSPSGSSQYF	TGTGCCAGCAGTCCTAGCGGGAGTTCGCAGTATTTT
TRBV6-2/TRBV6-3	TRBJ2-1	many	-	CASTLSASGTSSYNEQFF	TGTGCCAGCACCCTCTCCGCATCCGGGACAAGCTCCTACAATGAGCAGTTCTTC
TRBV30	TRBJ2-7	few	TRBD2	CAWSVSGIEQYF	TGTGCCTGGAGTGTAAGCGGGATCGAGCAGTACTTC
TRBV7-9	TRBJ2-2	many	-	CASSLPNTGELFF	TGTGCCAGCAGCTTACCGAACACCGGGGAGCTGTTTTTT
TRBV5-1	TRBJ2-1	many	TRBD2	CASSSSGSYNEQFF	TGCGCCAGCTCATCTAGCGGGAGTTACAATGAGCAGTTCTTC
TRBV7-2	TRBJ1-2	many	TRBD1	CASIKSQGAVYGYTF	TGTGCCAGCATCAAGAGTCAGGGGGCGGTCTATGGCTACACCTTC
TRBV27	TRBJ2-2	many	-	CASYPIAFLAIGTGELFF	TGTGCCAGCTATCCAATAGCCTTTTTAGCGATTGGCACCGGGGAGCTGTTTTTT
TRBV19	TRBJ2-7	-	TRBD1	CASSGQAPTYEQYF	TGTGCCAGTAGCGGACAGGCGCCAACCTACGAGCAGTACTTC
TRBV20-1	TRBJ2-7	many	-	CSATRPGAVEQYF	TGCAGTGCTACAAGGCCGGGGGCGGTGGAGCAGTACTTC
TRBV6-1	TRBJ2-3	-	-	CASRTDGSTDTQYF	TGTGCCAGCAGGACAGACGGTAGCACAGATACGCAGTATTTT
TRBV5-1	TRBJ2-1	few	-	CASRSSSYNEQFF	TGCGCCAGCCGGTCAAGCTCCTACAATGAGCAGTTCTTC
TRBV5-6	TRBJ1-1	few	-	CASSWGYGWTEAFF	TGTGCCAGCAGCTGGGGTTACGGTTGGACTGAAGCTTTCTTT
TRBV7-2	TRBJ2-7	few	-	CASSFPGQRGEQYF	TGTGCCAGCAGCTTCCCCGGCCAGAGAGGGGAGCAGTACTTC
TRBV19	TRBJ2-1	-	TRBD1	CASSIGWRGQGSYNEQFF	TGTGCCAGTAGTATTGGGTGGAGAGGACAGGGTTCCTACAATGAGCAGTTCTTC
TRBV20-1	TRBJ1-5	many	-	CSALQQGIQPQHF	TGCAGTGCCCTACAACAGGGAATACAGCCCCAGCATTTT
TRBV6-1	TRBJ1-2	-	-	CASERKSGGKGGGYTF	TGTGCCAGCGAAAGAAAGTCGGGGGGTAAGGGAGGAGGCTACACCTTC
TRBV29-1	TRBJ2-2	many	-	CSVVPPYTGELFF	TGCAGCGTTGTACCGCCTTACACCGGGGAGCTGTTTTTT
TRBV7-2	TRBJ2-3	many	TRBD1	CASSPDRGTDTQYF	TGTGCCAGCAGCCCGGACAGGGGCACAGATACGCAGTATTTT
TRBV5-1	TRBJ2-2	many	-	CATSMVVRANTGELFF	TGCGCCACCTCGATGGTAGTGAGGGCGAACACCGGGGAGCTGTTTTTT
TRBV12-3/TRBV12-4	TRBJ2-5	many	-	CASTDRGLLQETQYF	TGTGCCAGCACCGACCGGGGACTTCTCCAAGAGACCCAGTACTTC
TRBV23-1	TRBJ2-2	few	-	CASSHPTRMNTGELFF	TGCGCCAGCAGTCACCCAACAAGAATGAACACCGGGGAGCTGTTTTTT
TRBV7-2	TRBJ2-1	many	TRBD2	CASSRLAGVYGEQFF	TGTGCCAGCAGCCGACTAGCGGGAGTGTATGGTGAGCAGTTCTTC
TRBV18	TRBJ1-1	-	-	CASSPWAVNTEAFF	TGTGCCAGCTCACCCTGGGCAGTGAACACTGAAGCTTTCTTT
TRBV19	TRBJ1-1	many	TRBD1	CATLPQGESYTEAFF	TGTGCCACTCTACCCCAGGGGGAAAGTTACACTGAAGCTTTCTTT
TRBV14	TRBJ2-5	many	-	CASSARGGETQYF	TGTGCCAGCAGCGCCAGGGGAGGAGAGACCCAGTACTTC